This passage covers 9 T cell receptor beta chains from one sample sequenced in a study of PD-L1 blockade in urothelial cancer. This sample's time point: peripheral blood 6 weeks after treatment start. Sequencing was performed with immunoSEQ multiplex PCR; in TCRdb, only in-frame clones are kept and a portion is missing. The table has under 60,000 clones, 75% to 90% seen once. This specimen was PBMCs, taken around atezolizumab (anti-PD-L1) treatment. The receptors come from a man in his sixties with urothelial cancer.

Details on this clone: Other nucleotide sequences in the sample specify the same CDR3. The genes are TRBV5-1 and TRBJ2-3; perhaps TRBD2 as D (5 bases). Germline CDR1 SGHRS, CDR2 YFSETQ. This CDR3 has 14 residues. V shed 0 bases and J shed 1 base, with 6 bases lying between them. The CDR3 loop reads CASSLERGTDTQYF. CDR3 coding DNA: TGCGCCAGCAGCTTGGAGAGGGGCACAGATACGCAGTATTTT.

The rearrangement links TRBV2 to TRBJ2-1; 12 nucleotides match TRBD2. Germline V CDR1 and CDR2: SNHLY, FYNNEI. The CDR3 has 17 residues. V dropped 5 bases and J dropped 5; count of bases not matched to a gene: 10. The CDR3 protein is CASSLRLAGVIHNEQFF. In DNA, the CDR3 is TGTGCCAGCAGTCTAAGACTAGCGGGGGTAATCCACAATGAGCAGTTCTTC. Variable domain in full (rest from reference TRBV2 and TRBJ2-1): EPEVTQTPSHQVTQMGQEVILRCVPISNHLYFYWYRQILGQKVEFLVSFYNNEISEKSEIFDDQFSVERPDGSNFTLKIRSTKLEDSAMYFCASSLRLAGVIHNEQFFGPGTRLTVL.

This chain connects TRBV2 to TRBJ1-4; 12 nucleotides align to TRBD1. In germline, CDR1 is SNHLY, CDR2 FYNNEI. This CDR3 has 17 amino acids. With 7 bases clipped from V and 11 bases from J, the junction kept 17 bases outside the gene matches. CDR3 DNA sequence: TGTGCCAGCAATCCTCGGGCCGGGGACAGGGGGCGAGGGAAACTGTTTTTT. It yields the protein CASNPRAGDRGRGKLFF.

V and J are TRBV27 and TRBJ2-2, with a weak D call TRBD1 (6 bases). The ends were cut back, 7 bases at V and 0 bases at J, with 12 bases in the middle. This CDR3 has 15 amino acids. Germline V gene data show CDR1 as MNHEY and CDR2 as SMNVEV (reference sequence). The CDR3 protein is CASKLWGPNTGELFF. In nucleotides, the CDR3 is TGTGCCAGCAAATTATGGGGGCCGAACACCGGGGAGCTGTTTTTT.

This sequence joins TRBV5-5 and TRBJ1-2; the match to TRBD1 covers 8 bases. This CDR3 contains 14 residues. The junction had 6 bases not matched to a gene; V was cut back by 5 bases and J by 3 bases. CDR1 and CDR2 (germline): SGHKS, YYEKEE (reference sequence). The DNA for the CDR3 is TGTGCCAGCAGTCGGACAGGGTCGGACTATGGCTACACCTTC. Amino acids: CASSRTGSDYGYTF. The entire variable domain, with the rest obtained from reference TRBV5-5 and TRBJ1-2, is as follows: DAGVTQSPTHLIKTRGQQVTLRCSPISGHKSVSWYQQVLGQGPQFIFQYYEKEERGRGNFPDRFSARQFPNYSSELNVNALLLGDSALYLCASSRTGSDYGYTFGSGTRLTVV.

The V gene is TRBV9, the J gene TRBJ1-2, with a tentative D call TRBD1 (6 bases). Trimming shortened V by 3 bases and J by 8 bases, and 20 bases separated the two germline ends. The CDR3 covers 15 residues. Germline V lookup: CDR1 SGDLS, CDR2 YYNGEE. CDR3 sequence (DNA): TGTGCCAGCAGCGACCCCGGGGAGGGTGGACAGGGCTACACCTTC. Protein: CASSDPGEGGQGYTF.

This clone was recorded a few times. The chain uses TRBV5-6 and TRBJ1-6; D is unclear. The CDR3 has 14 amino acids. The germline V gene has CDR1 SGHDT and CDR2 YYEEEE. The V end was cut by 3 bases, the J end by 7 bases, with 11 bases between. The DNA for the CDR3 is TGTGCCAGCAGCTCGAGGGCCATAAATTCACCCCTCCACTTT. Translation: CASSSRAINSPLHF.

This clone was detected ten times or more. This chain uses TRBV5-1 with TRBJ1-2; TRBD1 aligns across 12 bases. J lost 5 bases, V lost 4 bases, and 9 bases had no gene match. Germline V CDR1 and CDR2: SGHRS, YFSETQ. This CDR3 is 16 amino acids long. The CDR3 sequence is CASSAGQGASVYGYTF. In DNA, the CDR3 is TGCGCCAGCAGCGCGGGACAGGGGGCTTCGGTATATGGCTACACCTTC.

The chain couples TRBV19 to TRBJ1-1; 7 bases agree with TRBD1. Losses at the gene ends were 6 bases for V and 4 bases for J; bases not matched to a gene: 11. The CDR3 extends over 15 amino acids. Per germline, CDR1 LNHDA and CDR2 SQIVND (reference sequence). The CDR3 loop reads CASSSGSRGATEAFF. The CDR3 nucleotides are TGTGCCAGTAGCTCCGGATCCAGGGGGGCCACTGAAGCTTTCTTT.